This TCR beta chain was identified during a study of post-analysis software for immune sequencing data. Findings of the study overall: Among 5 or 6 TRBV segments more frequent in patients than controls were TRBV5-6, TRBV5-1 and TRBV20-1. Strong co-clustering by F measure was seen for same-batch samples. Versus controls, multiple sclerosis patients showed significantly lower diversity (normalized Chao1).

About this clonotype itself: Its antigen is undetermined.

The CDR3 contains 16 residues. V lost 0 bases, J lost 0 bases, and 12 bases lay in between. Germline loops: CDR1 LGHDT, CDR2 YNNKEL (reference sequence). Built from TCR beta cDNA, the libraries had unique molecular identifiers in them. Using its own MiXCR run on the PCR reads, TCRdb lists one record per CDR3 protein. The sample has approximately 350,000 distinct CDR3 sequences, about a third seen once. The J gene is TRBJ2-7, the V gene TRBV3-1; D is uncertain. The sample taken for sequencing was blood. The TCR originated in a girl under 18 with multiple sclerosis. CDR3 loop: CASSQDPDSYSYEQYF. CDR3 bases: TGTGCCAGCAGCCAAGATCCCGACTCCTACTCCTACGAGCAGTACTTC.